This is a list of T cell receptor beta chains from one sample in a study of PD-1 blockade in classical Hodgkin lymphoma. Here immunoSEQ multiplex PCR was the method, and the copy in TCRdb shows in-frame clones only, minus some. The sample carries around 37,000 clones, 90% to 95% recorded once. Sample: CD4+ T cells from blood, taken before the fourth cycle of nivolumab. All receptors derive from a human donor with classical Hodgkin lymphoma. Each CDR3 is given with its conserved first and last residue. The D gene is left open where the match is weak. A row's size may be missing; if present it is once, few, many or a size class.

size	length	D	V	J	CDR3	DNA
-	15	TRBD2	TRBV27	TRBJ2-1	CASSLGLALSNEQFF	TGTGCCAGCAGTTTAGGACTAGCGCTGAGCAATGAGCAGTTCTTC
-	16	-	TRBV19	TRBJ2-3	CASSIFPPPGTDTQYF	TGTGCCAGTAGTATTTTCCCCCCCCCGGGCACGGATACGCAGTATTTT
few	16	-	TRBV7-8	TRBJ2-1	CASSSPRTRAYNEQFF	TGTGCCAGCAGCTCCCCCCGGACAAGAGCCTACAATGAGCAGTTCTTC
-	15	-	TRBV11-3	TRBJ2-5	CASSSSSGFQETQYF	TGTGCCAGCAGCTCCTCATCGGGGTTTCAAGAGACCCAGTACTTC
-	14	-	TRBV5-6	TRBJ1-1	CASSRVPKNTEAFF	TGTGCCAGCAGCCGGGTACCCAAGAACACTGAAGCTTTCTTT
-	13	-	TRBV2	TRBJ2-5	CASSDVGGETQYF	TGTGCCAGCAGTGACGTCGGTGGAGAGACCCAGTACTTC
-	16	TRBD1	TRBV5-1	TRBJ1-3	CASSWGQGWQGNTIYF	TGCGCCAGCAGCTGGGGACAGGGGTGGCAAGGAAACACCATATATTTT
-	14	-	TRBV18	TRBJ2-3	CASSPPGTADTQYF	TGTGCCAGCTCACCACCTGGGACTGCAGATACGCAGTATTTT
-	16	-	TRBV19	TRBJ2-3	CASSILGQLSTDTQYF	TGTGCCAGTAGTATACTCGGACAGCTTAGCACAGATACGCAGTATTTT
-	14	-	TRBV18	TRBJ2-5	CASSLNRNGETQYF	TGTGCCAGCTCACTCAACCGGAATGGAGAGACCCAGTACTTC
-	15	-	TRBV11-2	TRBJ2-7	CASSLDSQGPYEQYF	TGTGCCAGCAGCTTAGATTCGCAGGGTCCGTACGAGCAGTACTTC
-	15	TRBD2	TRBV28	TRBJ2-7	CASRAVGLAPYEQYF	TGTGCCAGCAGGGCCGTCGGACTAGCACCCTACGAGCAGTACTTC
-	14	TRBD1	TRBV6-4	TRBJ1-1	CASSDSGQGNEAFF	TGTGCCAGCAGTGACTCTGGACAGGGGAATGAAGCTTTCTTT
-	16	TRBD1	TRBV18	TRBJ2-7	CASSPSGQGINYEQYF	TGTGCCAGCTCACCGTCCGGACAGGGAATAAACTACGAGCAGTACTTC
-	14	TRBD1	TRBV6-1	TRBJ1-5	CASTQEGAWQPQHF	TGTGCCAGCACCCAGGAGGGGGCATGGCAGCCCCAGCATTTT
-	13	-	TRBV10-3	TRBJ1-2	CAISEEGVDGYTF	TGTGCCATCAGTGAAGAGGGTGTAGATGGCTACACCTTC
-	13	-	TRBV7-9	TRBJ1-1	CASSPWVRAEAFF	TGTGCCAGCAGCCCGTGGGTCAGGGCTGAAGCTTTCTTT
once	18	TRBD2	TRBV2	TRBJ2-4	CASSTPTSGGGAKNIQYF	TGTGCCAGCAGTACCCCGACTAGCGGAGGGGGAGCCAAAAACATTCAGTACTTC
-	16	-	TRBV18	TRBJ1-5	CASSSAYGGSNQPQHF	TGTGCCAGCTCATCCGCGTACGGGGGGAGCAATCAGCCCCAGCATTTT
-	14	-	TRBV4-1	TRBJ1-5	CASSPRGPNQPQHF	TGCGCCAGCAGCCCCCGGGGTCCCAATCAGCCCCAGCATTTT
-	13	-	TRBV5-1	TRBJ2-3	CASSLRDGTMQYF	TGCGCCAGCAGCCTTAGGGACGGTACCATGCAGTATTTT
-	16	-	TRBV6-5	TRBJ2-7	CASSYSRAPKVYEQYF	TGTGCCAGCAGTTACTCGAGGGCCCCGAAGGTCTACGAGCAGTACTTC
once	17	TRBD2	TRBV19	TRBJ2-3	CASSIKAGGSSTDTQYF	TGTGCCAGTAGTATAAAGGCGGGGGGCTCTAGCACAGATACGCAGTATTTT
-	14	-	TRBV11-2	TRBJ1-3	CASSLHFIGNTIYF	TGTGCCAGCAGCTTACATTTTATCGGAAACACCATATATTTT
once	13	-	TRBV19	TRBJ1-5	CASRGPYGQPQHF	TGTGCCAGTAGGGGGCCTTACGGTCAGCCCCAGCATTTT
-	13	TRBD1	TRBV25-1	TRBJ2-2	CASRDRVSGELFF	TGTGCCAGCCGGGACAGGGTGTCCGGGGAGCTGTTTTTT
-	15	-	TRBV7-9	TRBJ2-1	CASSSLADSYNEQFF	TGTGCCAGCAGCTCCTTAGCGGACTCCTACAATGAGCAGTTCTTC
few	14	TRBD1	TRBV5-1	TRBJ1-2	CASSWGQPGYGYTF	TGCGCCAGCAGCTGGGGACAGCCTGGCTATGGCTACACCTTC
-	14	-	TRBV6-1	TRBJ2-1	CASSTRGIYNEQFF	TGTGCCAGCAGTACTCGGGGGATCTACAATGAGCAGTTCTTC
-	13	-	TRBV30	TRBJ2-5	CAWSQLSQETQYF	TGTGCCTGGAGTCAGCTGTCCCAAGAGACCCAGTACTTC
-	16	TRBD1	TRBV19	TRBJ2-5	CASSITGGAGQETQYF	TGTGCCAGTAGTATTACAGGGGGCGCGGGGCAAGAGACCCAGTACTTC
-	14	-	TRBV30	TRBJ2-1	CAWSVTPLLNEQFF	TGTGCCTGGAGTGTAACCCCCCTATTAAATGAGCAGTTCTTC
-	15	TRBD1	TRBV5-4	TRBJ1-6	CASSGTRQGNSPLHF	TGTGCCAGCAGCGGAACCCGACAGGGAAATTCACCCCTCCACTTT
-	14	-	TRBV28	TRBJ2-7	CASNLGSSPYEQYF	TGTGCCAGCAACTTAGGGTCCAGCCCCTACGAGCAGTACTTC
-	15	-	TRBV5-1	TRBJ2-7	CASSSTDSNSIGQYF	TGCGCCAGCAGCTCGACCGATTCGAATTCTATCGGGCAGTACTTC
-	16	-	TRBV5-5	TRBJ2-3	CASSLGPPTSTDTQYF	TGTGCCAGCAGCTTGGGTCCTCCGACTAGCACAGATACGCAGTATTTT
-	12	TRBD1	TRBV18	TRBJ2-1	CASSLDRGVKFF	TGTGCCAGCTCACTGGACAGGGGGGTTAAATTCTTC
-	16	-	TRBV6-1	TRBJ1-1	CASSEAVWAANTEAFF	TGTGCCAGCAGTGAAGCGGTGTGGGCAGCAAACACTGAAGCTTTCTTT
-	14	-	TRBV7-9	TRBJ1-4	CASSLRQDNEKLFF	TGTGCCAGCAGCCTCCGACAGGATAATGAAAAACTGTTTTTT
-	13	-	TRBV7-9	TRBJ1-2	CASSLSDAVILNF	TGTGCCAGCAGCTTGAGCGACGCGGTGATCCTAAACTTC
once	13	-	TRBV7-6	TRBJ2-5	CASSLAPSETQYF	TGTGCCAGCAGCTTAGCGCCTTCGGAGACCCAGTACTTC
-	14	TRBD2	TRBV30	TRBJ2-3	CAWTSGRRSDTQYF	TGTGCCTGGACCAGCGGGAGAAGGTCAGATACGCAGTATTTT
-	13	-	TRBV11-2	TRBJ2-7	CASSLVGQNEQYF	TGTGCCAGCAGCTTAGTGGGGCAGAACGAGCAGTACTTC
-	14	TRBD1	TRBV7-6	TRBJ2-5	CASRRTGRTETQYF	TGTGCCAGCAGGCGGACAGGTCGGACGGAGACCCAGTACTTC
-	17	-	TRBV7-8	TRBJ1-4	CASSLAELPGPNEKLFF	TGTGCCAGCAGCTTAGCGGAATTACCGGGACCTAATGAAAAACTGTTTTTT
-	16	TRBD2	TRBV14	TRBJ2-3	CASSQPTSGRLDTQYF	TGTGCCAGCAGCCAACCGACTAGCGGGAGATTGGATACGCAGTATTTT
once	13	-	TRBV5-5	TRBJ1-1	CASSNSGTSEAFF	TGTGCCAGCAGCAATAGCGGGACAAGCGAAGCTTTCTTT
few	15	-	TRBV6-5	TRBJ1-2	CASSYLGGGSGGYTF	TGTGCCAGCAGTTACCTGGGAGGAGGGTCGGGTGGCTACACCTTC
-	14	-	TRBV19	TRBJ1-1	CASSPGVGGTEAFF	TGTGCCAGTAGTCCAGGTGTTGGTGGCACTGAAGCTTTCTTT
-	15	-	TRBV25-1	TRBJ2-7	CASSEYGQGGIEQYF	TGTGCCAGCAGTGAATACGGCCAGGGAGGCATCGAGCAGTACTTC
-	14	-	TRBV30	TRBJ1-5	CAWSVGGDNQPQHF	TGTGCCTGGAGTGTAGGGGGGGACAATCAGCCCCAGCATTTT
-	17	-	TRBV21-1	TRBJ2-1	CASSKAPDSSGINEQFF	TGTGCCAGCAGCAAAGCACCAGACTCTAGCGGGATCAATGAGCAGTTCTTC
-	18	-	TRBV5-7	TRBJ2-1	CASSFGRKGHSPYNEQFF	TGTGCCAGCAGCTTTGGGAGAAAGGGACATTCCCCTTACAATGAGCAGTTCTTC
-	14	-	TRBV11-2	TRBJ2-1	CASSSTLVLSEQFF	TGTGCCAGCAGCTCAACACTAGTCCTAAGTGAGCAGTTCTTC
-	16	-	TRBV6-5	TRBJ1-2	CASSWTAQMPNYGYTF	TGTGCCAGCAGTTGGACCGCACAGATGCCTAACTATGGCTACACCTTC